A selection of T cell receptor beta chains follows, all from one sample in a study of immune evolution from preneoplasia to lung adenocarcinoma. Sequencing was performed with immunoSEQ multiplex PCR; in TCRdb, only in-frame clones are kept and a portion is missing. Among a few thousand clones listed, around 75% were seen once. The sample comprised FFPE minimally invasive lung adenocarcinoma tissue. These receptors all stem from a person aged 60-79 years with lung adenocarcinoma. The CDR3 runs from the conserved cysteine through the conserved F or W. The order of the fields is J gene, V gene, CDR3 protein.

J: TRBJ2-3
V: TRBV11-2
CDR3: CASSLVSQGWDADTQYF

J: TRBJ1-5
V: TRBV19
CDR3: CATTQAAGQPQHF

J: TRBJ2-3
V: TRBV7-9
CDR3: CASSFGAYTDTQYF

J: TRBJ1-4
V: TRBV28
CDR3: CASSLDSSTNEKLFF

J: TRBJ1-5
V: TRBV30
CDR3: CAWSGPGQGAHQPQHF

J: TRBJ2-2
V: TRBV12-2
CDR3: CASRFVREIGRVSGELFF

J: TRBJ1-2
V: TRBV28
CDR3: CASSLRDRGSYTF

J: TRBJ1-2
V: TRBV6-5
CDR3: CASSNPGGGYTF

J: TRBJ2-3
V: TRBV10-2
CDR3: CASSGLAGSDTQYF

J: TRBJ2-7
V: TRBV18
CDR3: CASSPDYEQYF

J: TRBJ2-6
V: TRBV5-6
CDR3: CASTLTGGLTGANVLTF

J: TRBJ2-1
V: TRBV7-2
CDR3: CASSSQPWYNEQFF

J: TRBJ1-6
V: TRBV6-1
CDR3: CASSEGTGGSPLHF

J: TRBJ1-5
V: TRBV2
CDR3: CASSQQGPGNQPQHF

J: TRBJ2-5
V: TRBV6-1
CDR3: CASSEASPHDYQETQYF

J: TRBJ2-2
V: TRBV7-9
CDR3: CASSGGFTGELFF